The TCR beta chain described here comes from a study of human T cells and chemical hapten exposure. About the research overall: Small differences in pooled library volume mainly drove the variation in TCR yields per sample.

Noted time point: pre-sensitization, week 0. Treatment denoted: therapeutic diphenylcyclopropenone sensitization with weekly scalp DPC. Germline-derived CDR1 and CDR2 are LNHNV and YYDKDF (reference sequence). This CDR3 has 14 residues. V lost 0 bases to trimming and J lost 1 base, with 6 bases between them. MiXCR, run by TCRdb on the RACE reads, gives a single entry per CDR3 protein. The sample includes about 89,000 distinct CDR3 sequences, 9.5% to 14% seen only once; the top ten take under 4%. The sample here was whole blood, taken in connection with sensitization to the hapten diphenylcyclopropenone (DPC). The clonotype comes from a woman aged 60 to 75 with alopecia areata. Some clones in this sample may be carry-over from other donors' samples. The chain joins TRBV15 to TRBJ2-5, with D possibly being TRBD1 or TRBD2 (5 bases each). The CDR3 is CATSRDGTQETQYF. CDR3 DNA sequence: TGTGCCACCAGCAGAGACGGGACCCAAGAGACCCAGTACTTC.